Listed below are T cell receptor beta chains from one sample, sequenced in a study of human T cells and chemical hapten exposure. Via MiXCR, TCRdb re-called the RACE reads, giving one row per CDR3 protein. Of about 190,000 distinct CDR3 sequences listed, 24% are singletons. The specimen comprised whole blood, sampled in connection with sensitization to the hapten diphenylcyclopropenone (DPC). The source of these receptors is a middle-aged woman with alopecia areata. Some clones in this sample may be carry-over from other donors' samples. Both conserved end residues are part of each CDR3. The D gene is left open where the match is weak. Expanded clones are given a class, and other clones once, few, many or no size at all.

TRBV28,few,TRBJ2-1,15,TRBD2,TGTGCCAGCAGTACGTTCGGAGGAGCGGGAGGGAAACAGTTCTTC,CASSTFGGAGGKQFF
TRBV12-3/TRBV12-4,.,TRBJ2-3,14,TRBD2,TGTGCCAGCAGGCTAGCGGGAGGGGCAGATACGCAGTATTTT,CASRLAGGADTQYF
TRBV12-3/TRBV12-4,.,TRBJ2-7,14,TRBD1,TGTGCCAGCAGTAAACCCGGGACAGGGGGCGAGCAGTACTTC,CASSKPGTGGEQYF
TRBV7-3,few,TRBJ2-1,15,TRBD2,TGTGCCAGCAGCTTAGTTAGCGGGAGGGGAGATGAGCAGTTCTTC,CASSLVSGRGDEQFF
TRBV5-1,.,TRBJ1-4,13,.,TGCGCCAGCAGCACAGGACAGAATGAAAAACTGTTTTTT,CASSTGQNEKLFF
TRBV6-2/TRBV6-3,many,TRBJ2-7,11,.,TGTGCCAGCCGACTCGGGGCCGAGCAGTACTTC,CASRLGAEQYF
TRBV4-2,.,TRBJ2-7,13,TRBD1,TGTGCCAGCAGGAGGGACAGCTCCTACGACCAGTACTTC,CASRRDSSYDQYF
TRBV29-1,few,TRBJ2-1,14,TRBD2,TGCAGCGCGGTCCAGCGGGGAGCCTACAATGAGCAGTTCTTC,CSAVQRGAYNEQFF
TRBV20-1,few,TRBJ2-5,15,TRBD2,TGCAGTGGGGTTGGTGGGGGACTAGCGAAAGAGACCCAGTACTTC,CSGVGGGLAKETQYF
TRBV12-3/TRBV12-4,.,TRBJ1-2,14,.,TGTGCCAGCGCTCTTCGTGGGGGAGTCTATGGCTACACCTTC,CASALRGGVYGYTF
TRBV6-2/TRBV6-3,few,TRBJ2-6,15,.,TGTGCCAGCAGTAAGAGGGTCTCTGGGGCCAACGTCCTGACTTTC,CASSKRVSGANVLTF
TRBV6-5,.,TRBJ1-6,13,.,TGTGCCAGCAGTTACTCACTAGGTTCACCCCTCCACTTT,CASSYSLGSPLHF
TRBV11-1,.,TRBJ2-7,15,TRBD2,TGTGCCAGCAGCCCCTCCACTAGCGGAGCCTACGAGCAGTACTTC,CASSPSTSGAYEQYF
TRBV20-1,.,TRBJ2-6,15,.,TGCAGTGCTAGTGATACAGACTCTGGGGCCAACGTCCTGACTTTC,CSASDTDSGANVLTF
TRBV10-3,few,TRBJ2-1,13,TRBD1,TGTGCCATCAGTTGGCAGGGGGAAGGGGAGCAGTTCTTC,CAISWQGEGEQFF